Ten or more counts support the clone carrying this T cell receptor beta chain. Germline assignment: CDR1 LGHDT and CDR2 YNNKEL (reference sequence). J lost 4 bases, V lost 2 bases, and 7 bases had no gene match. The CDR3 loop spans 16 amino acids. Construction of the TCRbeta library involved unique molecular identifiers. A single record per CDR3 protein comes from TCRdb applying MiXCR to the PCR reads. The sample consists of approximately 300,000 distinct CDR3 sequences, roughly 12% of them appearing once. The sample belongs to a study of T-cell reconstitution after alpha-beta-depleted transplantation in children.

The material was peripheral blood, obtained 180 days after TCRalphabeta/CD19-depleted stem cell transplant. This clonotype was sampled from a male patient aged 2-15 years who had a stem cell transplant for chronic granulomatous disease, so the T cells may come from the graft donor. V gene TRBV3-1 combines with J gene TRBJ2-5; the match to TRBD2 covers 10 bases. The CDR3 sequence is CASSQWTSGWGETQYF. CDR3 DNA sequence: TGTGCCAGCAGCCAATGGACTAGCGGATGGGGAGAGACCCAGTACTTC.